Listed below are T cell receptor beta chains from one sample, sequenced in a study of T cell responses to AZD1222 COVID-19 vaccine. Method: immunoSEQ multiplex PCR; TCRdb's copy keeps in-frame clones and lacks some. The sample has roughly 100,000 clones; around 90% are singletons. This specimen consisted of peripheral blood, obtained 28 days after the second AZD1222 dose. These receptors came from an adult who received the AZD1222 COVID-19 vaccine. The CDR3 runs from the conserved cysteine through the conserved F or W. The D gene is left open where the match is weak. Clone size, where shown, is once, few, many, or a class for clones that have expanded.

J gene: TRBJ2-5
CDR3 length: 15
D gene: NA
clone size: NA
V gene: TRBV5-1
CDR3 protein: CASSRAASYQETQYF
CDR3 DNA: TGCGCCAGCAGCCGGGCAGCGTCGTACCAAGAGACCCAGTACTTC

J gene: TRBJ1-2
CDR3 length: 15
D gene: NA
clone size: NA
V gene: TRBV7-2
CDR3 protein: CASSLIPEANYGYTF
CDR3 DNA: TGTGCCAGCAGCTTAATACCAGAAGCTAACTATGGCTACACCTTC

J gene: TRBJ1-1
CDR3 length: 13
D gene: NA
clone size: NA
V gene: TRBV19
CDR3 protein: CASSAGLRAEAFF
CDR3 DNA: TGTGCCAGTAGTGCAGGGCTGAGGGCTGAAGCTTTCTTT

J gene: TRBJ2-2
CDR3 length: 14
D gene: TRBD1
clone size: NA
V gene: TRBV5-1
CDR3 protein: CASSVGQPAGELFF
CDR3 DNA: TGCGCCAGCAGCGTGGGACAGCCAGCCGGGGAGCTGTTTTTT

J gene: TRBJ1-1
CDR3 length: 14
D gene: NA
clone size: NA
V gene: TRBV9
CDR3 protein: CASSPTTGNTEAFF
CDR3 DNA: TGTGCCAGCAGTCCAACCACCGGGAACACTGAAGCTTTCTTT

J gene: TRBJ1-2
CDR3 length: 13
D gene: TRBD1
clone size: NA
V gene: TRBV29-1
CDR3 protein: CSVARDRGYGYTF
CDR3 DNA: TGCAGCGTTGCCCGGGACAGGGGGTATGGCTACACCTTC

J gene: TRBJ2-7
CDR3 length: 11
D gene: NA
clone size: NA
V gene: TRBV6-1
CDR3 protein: CASSDGGGQYF
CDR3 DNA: TGTGCCAGCAGTGACGGGGGCGGGCAGTACTTC

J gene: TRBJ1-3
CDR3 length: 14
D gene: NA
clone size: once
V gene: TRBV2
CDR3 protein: CASRGWGSLDTIYF
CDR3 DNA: TGTGCCAGCAGGGGGTGGGGGAGTTTGGACACCATATATTTT

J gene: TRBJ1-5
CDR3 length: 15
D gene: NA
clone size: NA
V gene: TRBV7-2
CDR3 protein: CASSLLRQEAQPQHF
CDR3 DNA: TGTGCCAGCAGCTTATTGCGGCAAGAGGCTCAGCCCCAGCATTTT

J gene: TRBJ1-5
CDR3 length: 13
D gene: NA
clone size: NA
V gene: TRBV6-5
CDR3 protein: CASRSQGHQPQHF
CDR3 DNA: TGTGCCAGCAGATCACAGGGACATCAGCCCCAGCATTTT

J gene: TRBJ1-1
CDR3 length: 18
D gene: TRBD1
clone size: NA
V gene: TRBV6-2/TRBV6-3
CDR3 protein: CASSYYVRLRQGNTEAFF
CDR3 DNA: TGTGCCAGCAGTTACTATGTTCGTCTACGACAGGGTAACACTGAAGCTTTCTTT

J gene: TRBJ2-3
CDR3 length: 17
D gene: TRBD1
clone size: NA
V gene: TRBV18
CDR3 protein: CASSPRLGDRGSDTQYF
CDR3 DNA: TGTGCCAGCTCACCACGTTTAGGGGACAGGGGATCAGATACGCAGTATTTT

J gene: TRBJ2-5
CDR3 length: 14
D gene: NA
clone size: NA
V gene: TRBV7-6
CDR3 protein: CASSLLQNGETQYF
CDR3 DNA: TGTGCCAGCAGCTTATTGCAGAATGGAGAGACCCAGTACTTC

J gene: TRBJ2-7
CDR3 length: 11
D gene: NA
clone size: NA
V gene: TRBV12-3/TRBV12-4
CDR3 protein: CASSFSKEQYF
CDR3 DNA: TGTGCCAGCAGTTTTTCGAAAGAGCAGTACTTC

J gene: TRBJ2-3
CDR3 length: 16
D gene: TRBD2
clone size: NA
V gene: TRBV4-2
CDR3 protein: CASSQERRGGGDTQYF
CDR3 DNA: TGTGCCAGCAGCCAAGAGCGGCGGGGGGGAGGAGATACGCAGTATTTT

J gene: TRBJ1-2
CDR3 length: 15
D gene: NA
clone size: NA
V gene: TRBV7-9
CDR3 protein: CASSLVQGGTMRYTF
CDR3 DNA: TGTGCCAGCAGCTTAGTTCAGGGAGGGACAATGCGGTACACCTTC

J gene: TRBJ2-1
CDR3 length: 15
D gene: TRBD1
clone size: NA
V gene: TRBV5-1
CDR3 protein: CASSFRDRGLNEQFF
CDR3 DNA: TGCGCCAGCAGCTTCCGGGACAGGGGGCTCAATGAGCAGTTCTTC

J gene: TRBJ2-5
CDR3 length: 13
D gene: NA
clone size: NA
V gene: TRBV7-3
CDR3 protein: CASSLGPEETQYF
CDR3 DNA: TGTGCCAGCAGCTTAGGGCCAGAAGAGACCCAGTACTTC

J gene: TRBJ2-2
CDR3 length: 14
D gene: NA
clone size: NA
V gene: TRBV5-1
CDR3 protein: CASSPGSAGGELFF
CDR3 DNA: TGCGCCAGCAGCCCAGGGTCCGCGGGCGGGGAGCTGTTTTTT

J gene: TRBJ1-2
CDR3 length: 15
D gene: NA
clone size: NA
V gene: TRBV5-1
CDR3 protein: CASGEQPTSNYGYTF
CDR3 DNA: TGCGCCAGCGGCGAACAACCGACAAGTAACTATGGCTACACCTTC

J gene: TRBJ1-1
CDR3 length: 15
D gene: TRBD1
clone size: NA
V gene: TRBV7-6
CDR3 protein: CASSLAGQENTEAFF
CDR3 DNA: TGTGCCAGCAGCTTAGCAGGACAGGAGAACACTGAAGCTTTCTTT

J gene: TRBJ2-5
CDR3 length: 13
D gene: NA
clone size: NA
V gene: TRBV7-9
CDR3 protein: CASSLGVRETQYF
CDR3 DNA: TGTGCCAGCAGCTTGGGTGTGCGGGAGACCCAGTACTTC

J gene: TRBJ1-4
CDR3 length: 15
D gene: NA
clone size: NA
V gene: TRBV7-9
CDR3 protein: CASSSAIRGDEKLFF
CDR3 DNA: TGTGCCAGCAGCTCCGCCATCCGAGGAGATGAAAAACTGTTTTTT

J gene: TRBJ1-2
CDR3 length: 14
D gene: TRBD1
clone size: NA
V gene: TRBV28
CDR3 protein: CASRNRDRLYGYTF
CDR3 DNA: TGTGCCAGCAGGAACCGGGACAGGCTATATGGCTACACCTTC

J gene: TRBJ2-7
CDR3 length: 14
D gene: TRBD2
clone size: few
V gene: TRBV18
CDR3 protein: CASSLAGGSYEQYF
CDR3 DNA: TGTGCCAGCTCACTAGCGGGGGGTTCCTACGAGCAGTACTTC

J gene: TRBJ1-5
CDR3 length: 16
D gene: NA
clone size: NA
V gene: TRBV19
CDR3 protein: CASSDPGRDTNQPQHF
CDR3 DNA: TGTGCCAGTAGTGACCCCGGGAGGGACACCAATCAGCCCCAGCATTTT

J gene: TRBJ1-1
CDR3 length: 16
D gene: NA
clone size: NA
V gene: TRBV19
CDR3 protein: CASSIGGGGRNTEAFF
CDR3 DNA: TGTGCCAGTAGTATAGGCGGGGGCGGACGGAACACTGAAGCTTTCTTT

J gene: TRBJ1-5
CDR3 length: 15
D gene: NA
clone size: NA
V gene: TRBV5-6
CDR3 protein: CASSFRQALGQPQHF
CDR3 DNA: TGTGCCAGCAGCTTTCGGCAGGCCCTCGGTCAGCCCCAGCATTTT

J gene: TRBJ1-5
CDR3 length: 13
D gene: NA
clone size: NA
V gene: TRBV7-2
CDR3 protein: CASSLLSNQPQHF
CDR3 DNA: TGTGCCAGCAGCTTGCTTTCTAATCAGCCCCAGCATTTT

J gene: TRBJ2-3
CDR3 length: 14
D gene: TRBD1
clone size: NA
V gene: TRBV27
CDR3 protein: CASSFDRGTDTQYF
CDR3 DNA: TGTGCCAGCAGTTTCGACAGGGGCACAGATACGCAGTATTTT

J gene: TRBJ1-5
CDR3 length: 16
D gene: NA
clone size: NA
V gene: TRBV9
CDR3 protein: CASSAGSGRDNQPQHF
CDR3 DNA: TGTGCCAGCAGCGCAGGGTCGGGGCGGGATAATCAGCCCCAGCATTTT

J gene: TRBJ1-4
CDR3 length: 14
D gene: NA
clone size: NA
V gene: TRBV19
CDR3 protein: CASSVQGPKEKLFF
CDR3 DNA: TGTGCCAGTAGTGTACAGGGACCGAAAGAAAAACTGTTTTTT

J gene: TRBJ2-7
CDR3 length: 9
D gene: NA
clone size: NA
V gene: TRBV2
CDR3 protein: CASSDGGYF
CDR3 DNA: TGTGCCAGCAGTGATGGAGGATACTTC

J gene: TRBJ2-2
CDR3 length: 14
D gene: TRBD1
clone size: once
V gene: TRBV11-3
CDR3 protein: CASSHRQGIGELFF
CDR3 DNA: TGTGCCAGCAGCCACCGACAGGGAATCGGGGAGCTGTTTTTT

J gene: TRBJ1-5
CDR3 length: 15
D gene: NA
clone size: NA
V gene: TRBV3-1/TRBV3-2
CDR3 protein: CASSPRGVSNQPQHF
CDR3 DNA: TGTGCCAGCAGCCCCCGGGGGGTAAGCAATCAGCCCCAGCATTTT

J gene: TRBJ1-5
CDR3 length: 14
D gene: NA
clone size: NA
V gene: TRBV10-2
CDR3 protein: CASSEQGLDQPQHF
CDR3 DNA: TGCGCCAGCAGTGAGCAGGGTCTCGATCAGCCCCAGCATTTT

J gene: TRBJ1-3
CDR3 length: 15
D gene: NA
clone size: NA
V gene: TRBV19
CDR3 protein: CASSMGHFSGNTIYF
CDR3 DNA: TGTGCCAGTAGTATGGGACACTTCTCTGGAAACACCATATATTTT

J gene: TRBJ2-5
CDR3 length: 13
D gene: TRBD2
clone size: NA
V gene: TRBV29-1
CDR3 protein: CSVSGGVGETQYF
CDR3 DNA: TGCAGCGTTAGCGGGGGGGTAGGGGAGACCCAGTACTTC

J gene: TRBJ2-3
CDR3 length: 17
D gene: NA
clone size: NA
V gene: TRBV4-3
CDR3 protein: CASSQDPSGSTLNTQYF
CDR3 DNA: TGCGCCAGCAGCCAAGATCCCAGCGGGTCCACATTGAATACGCAGTATTTT

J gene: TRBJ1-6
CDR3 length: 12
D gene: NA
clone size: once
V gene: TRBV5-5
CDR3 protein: CALVGGGSPLHF
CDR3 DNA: TGTGCCCTTGTAGGGGGGGGTTCACCCCTCCACTTT

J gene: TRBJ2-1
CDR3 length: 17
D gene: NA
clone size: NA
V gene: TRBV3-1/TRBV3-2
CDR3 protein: CASSQGWGAESYNEQFF
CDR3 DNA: TGTGCCAGCAGCCAGGGGTGGGGGGCGGAGAGCTACAATGAGCAGTTCTTC

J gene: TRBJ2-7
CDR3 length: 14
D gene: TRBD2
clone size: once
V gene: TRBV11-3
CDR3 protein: CASSSRAGGHEQYF
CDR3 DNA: TGTGCCAGCAGCTCCCGAGCGGGGGGCCACGAGCAGTACTTC

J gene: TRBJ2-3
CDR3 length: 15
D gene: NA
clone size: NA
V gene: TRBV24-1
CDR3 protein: CATSDPGGRTDTQYF
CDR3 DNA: TGTGCCACCAGTGACCCGGGGGGCCGCACAGATACGCAGTATTTT

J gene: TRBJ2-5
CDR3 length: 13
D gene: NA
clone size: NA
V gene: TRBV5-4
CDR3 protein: CASSLVSQETQYF
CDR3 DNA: TGTGCCAGCAGCCTTGTATCTCAAGAGACCCAGTACTTC

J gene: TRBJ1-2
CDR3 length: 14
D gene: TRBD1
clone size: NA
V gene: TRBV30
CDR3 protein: CAWSPRTGSLGYTF
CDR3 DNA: TGTGCCTGGAGTCCGAGGACAGGGAGTCTTGGCTACACCTTC

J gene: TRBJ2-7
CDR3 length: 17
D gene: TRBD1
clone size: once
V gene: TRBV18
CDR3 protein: CASSSLQGASRPYEQYF
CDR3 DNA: TGTGCCAGCTCTTCCCTTCAGGGGGCCAGTCGGCCCTACGAGCAGTACTTC